This T cell receptor beta chain was captured in a study of molecular identifiers for immune sequencing clone quantification. On the study more broadly: In replicates, RNA from roughly 20,000 or 100,000 naive CD8 cells was split five ways, four sequenced.

This clonotype has ten or more counts. As CD8+CD4-CCR7+CD45RA+ cells, naive CD8 T cells were sorted. This CDR3 comprises 16 residues. CDR1 and CDR2 from the germline V gene are MDHEN and SYDVKM. V was cut by 2 bases and J by 9 bases, with 17 bases left in between. In TCRdb, the PCR reads were re-called with MiXCR into one record per CDR3 protein. The profile shows 13,000 or so distinct CDR3 sequences, around 19% of them singletons. V usage is TRBV28 and J usage is TRBJ1-6; maybe TRBD1 (6 bases). The sequenced sample was naive CD8+ T cells from blood, with Jurkat cell RNA spiked in. Subset of the sample: FACS-sorted CD8+CD4-CCR7+CD45RA+ naive T cells. The sequence derives from a human donor in good health. Some libraries in this study had Jurkat cell RNA spiked in. CDR3 DNA: TGTGCCAGCAGTTTAGGTCTTGGTGAAGGGGGTTCACCCCTCCACTTT. This translates into CASSLGLGEGGSPLHF.